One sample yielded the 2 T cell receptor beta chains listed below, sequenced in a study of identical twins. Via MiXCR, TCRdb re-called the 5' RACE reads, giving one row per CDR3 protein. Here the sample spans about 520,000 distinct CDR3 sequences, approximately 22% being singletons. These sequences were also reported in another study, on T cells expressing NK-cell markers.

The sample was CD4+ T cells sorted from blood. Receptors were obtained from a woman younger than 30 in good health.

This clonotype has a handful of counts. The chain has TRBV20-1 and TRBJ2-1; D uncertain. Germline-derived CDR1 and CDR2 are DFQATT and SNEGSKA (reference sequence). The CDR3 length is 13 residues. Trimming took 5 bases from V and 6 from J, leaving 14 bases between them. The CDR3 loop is CSAHGPVGNEQFF. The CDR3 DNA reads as TGCAGTGCTCACGGGCCTGTGGGCAATGAGCAGTTCTTC.

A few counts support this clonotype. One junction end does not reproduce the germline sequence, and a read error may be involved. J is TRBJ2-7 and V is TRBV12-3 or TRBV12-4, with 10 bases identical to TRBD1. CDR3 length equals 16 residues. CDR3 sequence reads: CASAPYGDRGSHEQYF. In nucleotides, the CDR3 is TGTGCCAGCGCCCCGTATGGGGACAGGGGCTCCCACGAGCAGTACTTC.